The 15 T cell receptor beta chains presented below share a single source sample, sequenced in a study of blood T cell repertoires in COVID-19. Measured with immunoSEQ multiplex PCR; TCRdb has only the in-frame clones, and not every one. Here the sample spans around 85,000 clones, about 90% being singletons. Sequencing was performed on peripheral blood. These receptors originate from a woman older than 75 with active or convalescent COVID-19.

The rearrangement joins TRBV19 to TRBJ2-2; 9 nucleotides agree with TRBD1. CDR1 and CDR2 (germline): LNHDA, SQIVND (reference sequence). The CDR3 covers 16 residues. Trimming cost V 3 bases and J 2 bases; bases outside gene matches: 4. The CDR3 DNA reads TGTGCCAGTAGTATTTTGGGACAGGGAAACACCGGGGAGCTGTTTTTT. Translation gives CASSILGQGNTGELFF.

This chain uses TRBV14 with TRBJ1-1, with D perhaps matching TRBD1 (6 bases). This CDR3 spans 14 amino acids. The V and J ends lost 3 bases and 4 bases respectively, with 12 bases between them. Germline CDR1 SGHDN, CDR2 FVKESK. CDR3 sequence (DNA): TGTGCCAGCAGCCAGGGGGGGCGTGGCACTGAAGCTTTCTTT. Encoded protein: CASSQGGRGTEAFF.

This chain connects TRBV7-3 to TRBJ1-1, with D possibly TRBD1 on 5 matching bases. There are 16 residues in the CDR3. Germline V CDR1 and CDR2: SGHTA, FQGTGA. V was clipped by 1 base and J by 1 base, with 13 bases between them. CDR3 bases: TGTGCCAGCAGCTTAATAGCAGGGTCTACGAACACTGAAGCTTTCTTT. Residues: CASSLIAGSTNTEAFF.

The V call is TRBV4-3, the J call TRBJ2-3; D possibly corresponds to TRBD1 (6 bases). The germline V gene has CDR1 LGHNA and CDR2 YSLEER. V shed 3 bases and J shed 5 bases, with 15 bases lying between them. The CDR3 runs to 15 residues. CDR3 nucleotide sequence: TGCGCCAGCAGCCAGCGATCGGACAGAGTAGATACGCAGTATTTT. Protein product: CASSQRSDRVDTQYF.

The CDR3 spells CASSLGAPGQHYGYTF. CDR3 DNA sequence: TGTGCCAGCAGCCTAGGGGCACCGGGACAGCACTATGGCTACACCTTC. The V and J genes are TRBV3-1 (or the pseudogene TRBV3-2) and TRBJ1-2, with TRBD1 identical over 7 bases. The length of the CDR3 is 16 residues. The V gene end was trimmed by 4 bases and the J gene end by 3 bases; junction bases not matched to a gene: 11. In germline, CDR1 is LGHDT, CDR2 YNNKEL (reference sequence).

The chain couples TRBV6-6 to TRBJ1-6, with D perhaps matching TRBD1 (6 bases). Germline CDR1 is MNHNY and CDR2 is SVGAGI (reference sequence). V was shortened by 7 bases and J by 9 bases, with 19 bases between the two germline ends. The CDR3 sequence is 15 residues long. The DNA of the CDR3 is TGTGCCAGCACCCGGGACATATCTATAGGTTCACCCCTCCACTTT. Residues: CASTRDISIGSPLHF.

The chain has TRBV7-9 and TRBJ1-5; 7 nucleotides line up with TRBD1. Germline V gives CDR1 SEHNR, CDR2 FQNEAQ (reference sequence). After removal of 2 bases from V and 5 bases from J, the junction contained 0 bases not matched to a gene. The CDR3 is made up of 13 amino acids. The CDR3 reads CASSLQGDQPQHF. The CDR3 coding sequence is TGTGCCAGCAGCTTACAGGGGGATCAGCCCCAGCATTTT. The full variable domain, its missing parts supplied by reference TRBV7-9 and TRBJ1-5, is DTGVSQNPRHKITKRGQNVTFRCDPISEHNRLYWYRQTLGQGPEFLTYFQNEAQLEKSRLLSDRFSAERPKGSFSTLEIQRTEQGDSAMYLCASSLQGDQPQHFGDGTRLSIL.

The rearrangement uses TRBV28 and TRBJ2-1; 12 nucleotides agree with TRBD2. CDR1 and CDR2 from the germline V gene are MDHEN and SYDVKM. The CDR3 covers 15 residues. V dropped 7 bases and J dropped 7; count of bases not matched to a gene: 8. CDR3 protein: CASIGLAGRENEQFF. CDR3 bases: TGTGCCAGCATAGGACTAGCGGGACGGGAGAATGAGCAGTTCTTC. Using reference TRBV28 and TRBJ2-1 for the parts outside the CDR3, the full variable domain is DVKVTQSSRYLVKRTGEKVFLECVQDMDHENMFWYRQDPGLGLRLIYFSYDVKMKEKGDIPEGYSVSREKKERFSLILESASTNQTSMYLCASIGLAGRENEQFFGPGTRLTVL.

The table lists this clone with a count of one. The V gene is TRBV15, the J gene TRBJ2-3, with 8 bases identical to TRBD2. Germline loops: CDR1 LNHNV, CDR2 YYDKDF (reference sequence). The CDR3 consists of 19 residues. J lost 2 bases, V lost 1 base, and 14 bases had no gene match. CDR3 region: CATSRGLRGGIPFTDTQYF. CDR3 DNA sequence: TGTGCCACCAGCAGAGGCCTCCGGGGGGGGATTCCCTTCACAGATACGCAGTATTTT. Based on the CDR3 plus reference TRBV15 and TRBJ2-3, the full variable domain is DAMVIQNPRYQVTQFGKPVTLSCSQTLNHNVMYWYQQKSSQAPKLLFHYYDKDFNNEADTPDNFQSRRPNTSFCFLDIRSPGLGDTAMYLCATSRGLRGGIPFTDTQYFGPGTRLTVL.

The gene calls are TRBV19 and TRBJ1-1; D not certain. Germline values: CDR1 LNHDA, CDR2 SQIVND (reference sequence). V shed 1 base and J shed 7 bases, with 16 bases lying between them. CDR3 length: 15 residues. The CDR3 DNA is TGTGCCAGTAGTATAGTCAGCAGCGGTACTCGTGAAGCTTTCTTT. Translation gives CASSIVSSGTREAFF.

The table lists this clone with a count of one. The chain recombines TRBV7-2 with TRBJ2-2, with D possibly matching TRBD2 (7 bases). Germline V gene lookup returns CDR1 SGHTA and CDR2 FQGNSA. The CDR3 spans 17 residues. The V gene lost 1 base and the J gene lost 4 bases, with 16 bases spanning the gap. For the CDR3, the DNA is TGTGCCAGCAGCTTAGGGCCTCGGGGGGCGCGCACCGGGGAGCTGTTTTTT. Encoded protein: CASSLGPRGARTGELFF. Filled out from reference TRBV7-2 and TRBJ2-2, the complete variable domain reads GAGVSQSPSNKVTEKGKDVELRCDPISGHTALYWYRQSLGQGLEFLIYFQGNSAPDKSGLPSDRFSAERTGGSVSTLTIQRTQQEDSAVYLCASSLGPRGARTGELFFGEGSRLTVL.

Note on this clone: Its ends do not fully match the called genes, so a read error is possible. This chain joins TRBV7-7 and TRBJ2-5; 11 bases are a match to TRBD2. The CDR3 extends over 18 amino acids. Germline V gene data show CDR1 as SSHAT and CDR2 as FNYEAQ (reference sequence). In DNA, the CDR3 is TGTGCTAGCAGCTCCACCACCGGACTAGCGGGTTTTCAAGAGACCCAGTACTTC. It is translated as CASSSTTGLAGFQETQYF.

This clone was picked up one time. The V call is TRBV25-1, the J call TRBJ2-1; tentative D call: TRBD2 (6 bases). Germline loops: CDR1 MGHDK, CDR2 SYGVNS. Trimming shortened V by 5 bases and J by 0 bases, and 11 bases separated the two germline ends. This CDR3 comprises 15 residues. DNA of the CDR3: TGTGCCAGCAGTCCGCGGACTACCTCCTACAATGAGCAGTTCTTC. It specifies CASSPRTTSYNEQFF.

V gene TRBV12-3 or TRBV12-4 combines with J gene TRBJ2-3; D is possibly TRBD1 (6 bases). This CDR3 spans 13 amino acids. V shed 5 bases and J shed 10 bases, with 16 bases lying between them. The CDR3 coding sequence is TGTGCCAGCAGTCGACCACAGGGAAAGGCGCAGTATTTT. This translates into CASSRPQGKAQYF.

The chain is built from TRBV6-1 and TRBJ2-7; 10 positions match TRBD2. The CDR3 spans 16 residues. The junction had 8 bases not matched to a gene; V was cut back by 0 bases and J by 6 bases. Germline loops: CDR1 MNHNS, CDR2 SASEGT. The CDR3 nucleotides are TGTGCCAGCAGTGAAGCGATGAGGCTAGCGGGAGTCGAGCAGTACTTC. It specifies CASSEAMRLAGVEQYF.